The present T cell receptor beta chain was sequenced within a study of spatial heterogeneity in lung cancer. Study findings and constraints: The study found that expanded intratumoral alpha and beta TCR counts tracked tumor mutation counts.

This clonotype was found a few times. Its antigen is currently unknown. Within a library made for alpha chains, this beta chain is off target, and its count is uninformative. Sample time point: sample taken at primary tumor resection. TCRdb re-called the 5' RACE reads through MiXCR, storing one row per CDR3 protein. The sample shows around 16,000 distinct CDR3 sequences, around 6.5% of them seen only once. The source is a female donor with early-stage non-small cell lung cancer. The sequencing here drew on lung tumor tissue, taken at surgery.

In nucleotides, the CDR3 is TGTGCCAGCAGCCAAGAGGGGGCGGTCCAAGAGACCCAGTACTTC. Amino acid sequence: CASSQEGAVQETQYF. The chain couples TRBV4-2 to TRBJ2-5, with D maybe TRBD1 (6 bases). Trimming pared 0 bases from V and 1 base from J, leaving 9 bases between. The CDR3 loop spans 15 amino acids. Germline assignment: CDR1 LGHNA and CDR2 YNFKEQ.